The 2 T cell receptor beta chains given below trace back to one sample, sequenced in a study of metastatic and nonmetastatic thyroid tumors. There were no patients who had received any treatment before thyroid surgery. TCRdb re-analyzed the PCR reads through MiXCR. The data show tens of thousands of clones, about 22% seen once. Sequencing used blood. These receptors all stem from a female donor with papillary thyroid cancer or a benign thyroid nodule (not recorded which). Some clones in this sample may be carry-over from other donors' samples.

As concerns this clone: The junction departs from the called germline gene at one end, perhaps through a read error. This CDR3 reads CSSSQVTGSGKDTQYF. CDR3 DNA sequence: TGTTCCAGCAGCCAAGTAACGGGTAGCGGGAAAGATACGCAGTATTTT. The rearrangement links TRBV4-1 to TRBJ2-3; 8 positions agree with TRBD2. The CDR3 has 16 residues. CDR1 and CDR2 from the germline V gene are MGHRA and YSYEKL.

Notes on this clone: The CDR3 ends on some other residue instead of the conserved phenylalanine or tryptophan, so this is likely a read error. The V gene is TRBV3-1, the J gene TRBJ1-6, with D unresolved. With 4 bases removed from V and 5 bases from J, the gap between germline ends came to 6 bases. The CDR3 spans 13 residues. The germline gives CDR1 LGHDT, CDR2 YNNKEL (reference sequence). CDR3 nucleotide sequence: TGTGCCAGCAGCCGAACAGATAATTCACCCCTCCACCTT. The encoded protein is CASSRTDNSPLHL.